The entry that follows covers one T cell receptor (beta chain) sequence. Its antigen has not been determined. Being one base from a much bigger clone, this may be a read error. This sample stems from a study of CD8 T cells in ankylosing spondylitis (dated by TCRdb to the late 2010s). About the investigation overall: The study set out to find disease-linked TCR variants by profiling T cell receptor beta repertoires in ankylosing spondylitis patients and healthy donors. The full study cohort comprised approximately 23 ankylosing spondylitis patients and 110 or so healthy donors. Samples of peripheral blood were taken, and for ankylosing spondylitis patients, synovial fluid was collected as well. Findings and caveats that apply to the study as a whole: A TCR beta motif made up of seven or eight highly homologous amino acid variants appeared to be characteristic of blood from ankylosing spondylitis patients. The disease-linked clones were reported as significantly enriched in matched synovial fluid samples from ankylosing spondylitis patients. Some motif variants had previously been reported in the synovial fluid and blood of reactive arthritis patients, which suggests shared mechanisms of disease initiation. The disease-linked clones showed a CD8+ phenotype and occurred at relatively low frequencies in peripheral blood.

These reads were obtained on an Illumina HiSeq 2500. Quantitative 5'-RACE with molecular barcodes was the method used to prepare the TCR beta libraries. Processing in the source paper ran as follows. A new computational method, built on a probabilistic model of VDJ rearrangement, was used to identify disease-linked TCR variants. The public reads were reanalyzed by TCRdb: fastp trimming at Q25, MiXCR alignment, in-frame beta chains only. All rows with the same CDR3 protein become a single entry with the most common DNA and genes. What appears here as the V and J calls and clone size reflects TCRdb's work, not the paper's. The sample includes hundreds of thousands of distinct CDR3 sequences, with approximately 12% observed a single time. The ten largest make up roughly 0.51% of the sample. Relative to germline, V is missing 8 bases and J is missing 4 bases, with 14 bases of the junction outside any gene match. The CDR3, cysteine through phenylalanine, is 16 amino acids long. Just the 48-base CDR3 DNA is kept, in frame starting at base 1. From the germline V gene (reference sequence), CDR1 is DFQATT and CDR2 is SNEGSKA.

The chain uses TRBV20-1 and TRBJ2-3, with 11 bases matching TRBD2. The sequenced sample consisted of blood, either unsorted or a sorted T cell fraction (not recorded which). The TCR comes from a male donor with ankylosing spondylitis. The DNA is as follows: TGCAGTACTACAGGGGGTAGCGGGAGGGCCCCAGATACGCAGTATTTT. This sequence encodes CSTTGGSGRAPDTQYF.